The TCR beta chain described here comes from a study of OX40 agonist ivuxolimab in advanced cancers. Study background: Every 2 weeks, ivuxolimab was infused into the patients intravenously at between 0.01 and 10 mg/kg. Previous treatment with anti-PD-1, anti-PD-L1 or anti-CTLA-4 therapy was allowed; about 44% had received some. Three patients, one with hepatocellular carcinoma and two with cutaneous melanoma, achieved partial responses.

V shed 2 bases and J shed 10 bases, with 5 bases lying between them. Germline V CDR1 and CDR2: MNHEY, SVGAGI. The CDR3 is made up of 11 amino acids. Method: immunoSEQ multiplex PCR; TCRdb's copy keeps in-frame clones and lacks some. This table holds about 45,000 clones, approximately 91% found once. Patients with a history of autoimmune disease or on systemic immunosuppression were excluded. The sequence derives from an adult with an advanced solid tumor such as melanoma, head and neck, liver or kidney cancer. Sequences were derived from CD4+ or CD8+ T cells sorted from blood, sampled in a trial of the OX40 agonist ivuxolimab. The V call is TRBV6-5, the J call TRBJ2-2; D is undetermined. The DNA for the CDR3 is TGTGCCAGCAGTTACAGAGAGGAGCTGTTTTTT. Translated: CASSYREELFF.